The rows below give T cell receptor beta chains drawn from one sample of a study of neoadjuvant nivolumab and ipilimumab in lung cancer. Assay: immunoSEQ multiplex PCR; the TCRdb copy retains only in-frame clones and omits some. The repertoire holds 17,000 or so clones, with around 76% as singletons. Sequencing was performed on tumor tissue, taken after neoadjuvant nivolumab, alone or with ipilimumab, at or shortly before surgery. These receptors all come from an adult with non-small cell lung cancer. CDR3s include the opening cysteine and the closing phenylalanine or tryptophan. The D gene is left open where the match is weak. Where a row states a size, it is once, few, many or the class of an expanded clone; other rows omit it.

v_call	clone_size	j_call	d_call	cdr3_nt	cdr3_aa
TRBV19	.	TRBJ2-7	TRBD2	TGTGCCAGTTCCACACTAGCGGGGTACGAGCAGTACTTC	CASSTLAGYEQYF
TRBV25-1	.	TRBJ2-5	.	TGTGCCAGCAGTTTGGGGACATTTGGCCAAGAGACCCAGTACTTC	CASSLGTFGQETQYF
TRBV10-3	large	TRBJ1-3	.	TGTGCCATCTCCGGGACATCCTCTGGAAACACCATATATTTT	CAISGTSSGNTIYF
TRBV6-1	.	TRBJ1-6	.	TGTGCCAGCAGTGAACAGCCGAGCTCCTATAATTCACCCCTCCACTTT	CASSEQPSSYNSPLHF
TRBV2	few	TRBJ2-2	.	TGTGCCAGCAGCGACCTAGGGATCTCGAACACCGGGGAGCTGTTTTTT	CASSDLGISNTGELFF
TRBV7-9	.	TRBJ1-2	TRBD1	TGTGCCAGCAGCCCCGACAGTGGGGGACAGAAATTCTATGGCTACACCTTC	CASSPDSGGQKFYGYTF
TRBV5-1	.	TRBJ1-6	.	TGCGCCAGCAGCCTTACAGAAGATAATTCACCCCTCCACTTT	CASSLTEDNSPLHF
TRBV30	.	TRBJ1-4	.	TGTGCCCAGGGACTGCCGTCGGGTGAAAAACTGTTTTTT	CAQGLPSGEKLFF
TRBV4-2	once	TRBJ2-1	.	TGTGCCAGCAGCCAAGAGGAACGCCCAGACAAGGAGCAGTTCTTC	CASSQEERPDKEQFF
TRBV7-8	.	TRBJ1-1	.	TGTGCCAGCAGCTTAGAAGGACAGAGATTTGAAGCTTTCTTT	CASSLEGQRFEAFF
TRBV15	.	TRBJ2-5	.	TGTGCCACCAGCAGAGATCGGGTTACCCAGTACTTC	CATSRDRVTQYF
TRBV11-2	.	TRBJ2-2	TRBD2	TGTGCCAGCAGCATGGGGGGGAGCACCGGGGAGCTGTTTTTT	CASSMGGSTGELFF
TRBV2	.	TRBJ1-2	.	TGTGCCAGCAGCCAGACCCCGTCCGTCGACTATGGCTACACCTTC	CASSQTPSVDYGYTF
TRBV7-2	.	TRBJ2-5	.	TGTGCCAGCAGCTGGGCGGGACGAGAGACCCAGTACTTC	CASSWAGRETQYF
TRBV5-4	.	TRBJ1-2	TRBD1	TGTGCCAGCAGCGACGGGACAGGGGGCTGGGATGGCTACACCTTC	CASSDGTGGWDGYTF
TRBV5-1	.	TRBJ1-1	.	TGCGCCAGCAGCTCCCTACAGGGGAACACTGAAGCTTTCTTT	CASSSLQGNTEAFF
TRBV7-3	few	TRBJ2-3	.	TGTGCCAGCAGCTTAAAGAGCGGCCTAAGCACAGATACGCAGTATTTT	CASSLKSGLSTDTQYF
TRBV5-1	.	TRBJ2-7	.	TGCGCCAGCAGCTTGGTGCCCGGGGCGGTCTCCTACGAGCAGTACTTC	CASSLVPGAVSYEQYF
TRBV6-6	.	TRBJ1-1	.	TGTGCCAGCAGTCCGGACAGAAAGGTGAACACTGAAGCTTTCTTT	CASSPDRKVNTEAFF
TRBV20-1	.	TRBJ2-1	.	TGCAGTGCTCCAAATCAAGGTGAGCAGTTCTTC	CSAPNQGEQFF
TRBV10-3	.	TRBJ2-5	TRBD2	TGTGCCATCAGTGTAGCGGGGGGTCGGGAGACCCAGTACTTC	CAISVAGGRETQYF
TRBV7-3	.	TRBJ2-1	TRBD2	TGTGCCAGCAGCTCCTCTAGCGGCGGGGCCTACAATGAGCAGTTCTTC	CASSSSSGGAYNEQFF
TRBV4-1	.	TRBJ1-4	.	TGCGCCAGCAGCCAAGATCTGGGGGCAACTAATGAAAAACTGTTTTTT	CASSQDLGATNEKLFF
TRBV30	.	TRBJ1-5	.	TGTGCCTGGAGTTCTAGCAATCAGCCCCAGCATTTT	CAWSSSNQPQHF
TRBV11-1	.	TRBJ2-2	TRBD1	TGTGCCAGCAGCTTAGGACAGGGGAACACCGGGGAGCTGTTTTTT	CASSLGQGNTGELFF
TRBV11-2	once	TRBJ2-7	.	TGTGCCAGCAGCTTTCAGGGTACCGAGCAGTACTTC	CASSFQGTEQYF
TRBV5-4	.	TRBJ1-1	TRBD1	TGTGCCAGCAGCTTCGGGACAGCAGCAGCTTTCTTT	CASSFGTAAAFF
TRBV30	.	TRBJ2-1	.	TGTGCCTGGAGTGTAGGGGGGGCCGACTACTCCTACAATGAGCAGTTCTTC	CAWSVGGADYSYNEQFF
TRBV5-1	.	TRBJ1-2	.	TGCGCCAGCAGCTTGGGGTATGAGGCAGGAGCTAACTATGGCTACACCTTC	CASSLGYEAGANYGYTF
TRBV6-6	.	TRBJ1-4	TRBD1	TGTGCCAGCAGGCCTACAGGGGACTATAATGAAAAACTGTTTTTT	CASRPTGDYNEKLFF
TRBV5-4	once	TRBJ2-4	TRBD2	TGTGCCAGCAGCTTGCGGAGGGGAGGGGAAAACATTCAGTACTTC	CASSLRRGGENIQYF
TRBV27	once	TRBJ1-1	.	TGTGCCAGCAGAGTAAGAGGGGAGGGGATTGCGGCTTTCTTT	CASRVRGEGIAAFF
TRBV10-1	.	TRBJ2-5	.	TGCGCCGCGCCTACCCCCGGGGTTCAAGAGACCCAGTACTTC	CAAPTPGVQETQYF
TRBV20-1	.	TRBJ1-1	.	TGCAGTGCTAGATCCGGGACTGAAGCTTTCTTT	CSARSGTEAFF
TRBV4-2	.	TRBJ2-7	TRBD2	TGTGCCAGCAGCCAAGGCCTAGCGGGGGGATCGACCCTAACCTACGAGCAGTACTTC	CASSQGLAGGSTLTYEQYF
TRBV5-1	.	TRBJ1-4	TRBD1	TGCGCCAGCAGCTTTACAGGGGCGGGGACTAATGAAAAACTGTTTTTT	CASSFTGAGTNEKLFF
TRBV9	.	TRBJ1-3	TRBD1	TGTGCCAGCGGAACAGGGGGCGGTGGAAACACCATATATTTT	CASGTGGGGNTIYF
TRBV5-4	.	TRBJ2-3	TRBD2	TGTGCCAGCAGCCGAAGACTAGCGGGGGGGCGCTCAGATACGCAGTATTTT	CASSRRLAGGRSDTQYF
TRBV4-1	once	TRBJ1-6	.	TGCGCCAGCAGCCTCTCTGGGGTTTCACCCCTCCACTTT	CASSLSGVSPLHF
TRBV6-5	.	TRBJ2-7	.	TGTGCCAGCAGTTACTCGATCCAGGGAGAGTGGGAGCAGTACTTC	CASSYSIQGEWEQYF
TRBV6-1	.	TRBJ1-6	.	TGTGCCAGCAGGACGTCGGACAATTCACCCCTCCACTTT	CASRTSDNSPLHF
TRBV5-6	.	TRBJ1-5	TRBD1	TGTGCCAGCAGCTTGGGTACAGGGGTTGGGGCCCAGCATTTT	CASSLGTGVGAQHF
TRBV5-1	few	TRBJ1-2	TRBD1	TGCGCCAGCAGCTCCGAACAGGGGGCCAACTATGGCTACACCTTC	CASSSEQGANYGYTF
TRBV7-9	.	TRBJ2-1	TRBD1	TGTGCCAGCAGCTTCCGACAGGGTAGAGGAGACAATGAGCAGTTCTTC	CASSFRQGRGDNEQFF
TRBV5-1	.	TRBJ2-1	.	TGCGCCAGCATCCCGGGACCCGGGACCTACAATGAGCAGTTCTTC	CASIPGPGTYNEQFF
TRBV5-6	.	TRBJ1-3	TRBD1	TGTGCCAGCAGCTTTCCGGACAGGGGGCGTTCAGGAAACACCATATATTTT	CASSFPDRGRSGNTIYF
TRBV5-1	.	TRBJ1-6	.	TGCGCCAGCAGCTTGCGTCAGGGAGGTTCACCCCTCCACTTT	CASSLRQGGSPLHF
TRBV19	.	TRBJ1-3	.	TGTGCCAGTGCCGGACGATCCGCGAACACCATATATTTT	CASAGRSANTIYF
TRBV16	.	TRBJ1-2	.	TGTGCCAGCAGCCAATACTTCAGGGACGGCTATGGCTACACCTTC	CASSQYFRDGYGYTF
TRBV18	.	TRBJ2-3	TRBD2	TGTGCCAGCTCGCCTAGCGGGGGGTTCACAGATACGCAGTATTTT	CASSPSGGFTDTQYF
TRBV6-1	.	TRBJ2-5	TRBD2	TGTGCCAGCGCCCTAGCGGGGCCCGGAAGGGAGACCCAGTACTTC	CASALAGPGRETQYF
TRBV11-2	.	TRBJ1-2	TRBD1	TGTGCCAGCAGCTTAGCCAGGGCAGGGGGTGGCTACACCTTC	CASSLARAGGGYTF
TRBV5-1	.	TRBJ1-6	.	TGCGCCAGCAGCTTGCAGTCCAATTCACCCCTCCACTTT	CASSLQSNSPLHF
TRBV14	.	TRBJ1-2	TRBD1	TGTGCCAGCAGCCAAGTGGGCCTAGGGGGCGGGGAGCATGGCTACACCTTC	CASSQVGLGGGEHGYTF
TRBV7-8	.	TRBJ1-1	.	TGTGCCAGCAGCTTAGCCACCAGGCAGAACACTGAAGCTTTCTTT	CASSLATRQNTEAFF
TRBV2	.	TRBJ2-6	.	TGTGCCAGCAGTGACCCCGCCGGGGTTTACGCTGGGGCCAACGTCCTGACTTTC	CASSDPAGVYAGANVLTF
TRBV5-1	.	TRBJ2-6	.	TGCGCCAGCAGCCCACGGACGGCCCCCGTTGTATCTGGGGCCAACGTCCTGACTTTC	CASSPRTAPVVSGANVLTF
TRBV5-4	few	TRBJ2-5	.	TGTGCCAGCAGCCTGGCAGGGACAGAGACCCAGTACTTC	CASSLAGTETQYF
TRBV5-1	.	TRBJ2-5	TRBD2	TGCGCCAGCAGCTTGGGACTAGCGGAGATCCAAGAGACCCAGTACTTC	CASSLGLAEIQETQYF